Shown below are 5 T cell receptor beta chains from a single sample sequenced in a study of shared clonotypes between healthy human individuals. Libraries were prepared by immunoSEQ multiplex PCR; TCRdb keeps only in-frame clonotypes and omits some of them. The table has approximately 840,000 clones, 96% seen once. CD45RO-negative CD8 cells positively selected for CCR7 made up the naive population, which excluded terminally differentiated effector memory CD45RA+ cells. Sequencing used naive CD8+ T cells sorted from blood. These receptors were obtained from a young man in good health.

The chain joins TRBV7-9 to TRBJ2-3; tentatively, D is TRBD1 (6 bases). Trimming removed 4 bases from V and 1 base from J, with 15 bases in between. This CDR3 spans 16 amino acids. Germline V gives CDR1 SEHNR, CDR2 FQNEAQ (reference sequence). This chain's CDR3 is CASSSLQGSGTDTQYF. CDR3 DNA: TGTGCCAGCAGCTCTCTTCAGGGGAGCGGCACAGATACGCAGTATTTT.

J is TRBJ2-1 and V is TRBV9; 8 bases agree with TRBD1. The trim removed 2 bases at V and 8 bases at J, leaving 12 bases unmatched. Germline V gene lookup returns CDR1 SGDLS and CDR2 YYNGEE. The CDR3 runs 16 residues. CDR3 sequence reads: CASSVSGTGGQYEQFF. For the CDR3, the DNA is TGTGCCAGCAGCGTCTCCGGGACAGGAGGACAGTATGAGCAGTTCTTC.

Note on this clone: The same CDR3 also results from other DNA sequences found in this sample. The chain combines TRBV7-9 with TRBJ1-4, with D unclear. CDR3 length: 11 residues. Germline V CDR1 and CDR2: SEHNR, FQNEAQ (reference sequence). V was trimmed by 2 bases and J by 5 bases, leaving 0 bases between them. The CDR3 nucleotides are TGTGCCAGCAGCTTAAATGAAAAACTGTTTTTT. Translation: CASSLNEKLFF.

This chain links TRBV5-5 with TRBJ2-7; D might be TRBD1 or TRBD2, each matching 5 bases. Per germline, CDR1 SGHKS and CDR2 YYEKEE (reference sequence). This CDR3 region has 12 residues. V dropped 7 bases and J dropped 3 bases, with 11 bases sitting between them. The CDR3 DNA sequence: TGTGCCAGCTTCGGGGCGGACTACGAGCAGTACTTC. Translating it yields CASFGADYEQYF.

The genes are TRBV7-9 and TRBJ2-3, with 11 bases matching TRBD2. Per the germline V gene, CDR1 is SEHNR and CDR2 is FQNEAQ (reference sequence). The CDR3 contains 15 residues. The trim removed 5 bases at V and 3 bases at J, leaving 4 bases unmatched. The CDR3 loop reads CASSPTSGRTDTQYF. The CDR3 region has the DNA TGTGCCAGCAGCCCTACTAGCGGGAGAACAGATACGCAGTATTTT. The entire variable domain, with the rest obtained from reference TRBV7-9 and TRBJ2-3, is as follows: DTGVSQNPRHKITKRGQNVTFRCDPISEHNRLYWYRQTLGQGPEFLTYFQNEAQLEKSRLLSDRFSAERPKGSFSTLEIQRTEQGDSAMYLCASSPTSGRTDTQYFGPGTRLTVL.